This TCR beta chain was recovered during a study of cytomegalovirus exposure and HLA in healthy donors. Study outcomes and limitations: A later analysis appeared to link common viral pathogens to several of the most significant clusters.

A word on this clone: Its antigen is undetermined.

The study ran its PCR with 60 Vbeta and 13 Jbeta primers. TCRdb keeps only in-frame clones here, not all; method: immunoSEQ multiplex PCR. The data contain approximately 120,000 clones, over 60% of them seen just once; the ten biggest clones take up about 1.8%. Germline V gives CDR1 LNHDA, CDR2 SQIVND (reference sequence). V was pared by 6 bases and J by 6 bases, with 10 bases between. The CDR3 contains 12 residues. The rearrangement links TRBV19 to TRBJ2-3, with D perhaps TRBD2 (5 bases). This sequence originates from a man aged 45-65 years in good health and CMV-seronegative. Source material: PBMCs. CDR3 region: CASSLGSDTQYF. The CDR3 DNA reads as TGTGCCAGTAGCCTAGGGAGCGATACGCAGTATTTT.